This TCR beta chain comes out of a study of T cell responses to AZD1222 COVID-19 vaccine. Study information: Pooling of second doses given at about 4 or about 12 weeks was done. Study results and caveats: A reported finding is that nearly half of spike-specific TCRs target unmutated variant regions. Only five to seven individuals given AZD1222 were seropositive at baseline.

Note on this clone: Its antigen is as yet unknown.

This table comes from immunoSEQ multiplex PCR, and its TCRdb copy is limited to in-frame clones, with some not included. The repertoire holds 55,000 to 85,000 clones, about 83% seen once, with more than 8.5% in the top ten. This CDR3 contains 18 residues. Germline V gene lookup returns CDR1 MRHNA and CDR2 SNTAGT. V lost 6 bases, J lost 4 bases, and 17 bases stayed unmatched. This receptor was obtained from an adult in good health. V is TRBV6-4 and J is TRBJ1-5; 8 positions agree with TRBD1. The sequences come from peripheral blood, collected on day 0 of AZD1222 vaccination. The CDR3 loop reads CASRALNWDRSWNQPQHF. The CDR3 DNA reads as TGTGCCAGCAGGGCGCTAAATTGGGACAGGTCTTGGAATCAGCCCCAGCATTTT.